This T cell receptor beta chain was obtained from a study of cytomegalovirus exposure and HLA in healthy donors. Trimming took 5 bases from V and 8 from J; bases not matched to a gene: 13. Germline-derived CDR1 and CDR2 are ENHRY and SYGVKD. The CDR3 covers 15 residues. Using immunoSEQ multiplex PCR, the repertoire was profiled, and TCRdb retains in-frame clones only, with some absent. The sample lists about 240,000 clones; around 87% were seen once. Sequencing was done on a sample of PBMCs. The sequence came from a young woman in good health and CMV-seropositive. The J gene is TRBJ2-7, the V gene TRBV10-3; 9 nucleotides agree with TRBD2. The CDR3 DNA follows: TGTGCCATCAGTTCTAGCGGGATGACTGGGTTCAAGCAGTACTTC. It encodes CAISSSGMTGFKQYF.